This T cell receptor (beta chain) was identified during a study of blood T cell repertoires in COVID-19. Some clones are missing from TCRdb's copy, which holds only in-frame ones; the method was immunoSEQ multiplex PCR. The sample lists about 79,000 clones; roughly 89% were seen once. The sequence was obtained from a man in his 70s with active or convalescent COVID-19. The material sequenced was peripheral blood.

The CDR3 DNA reads as TGTGCCAGCAGCGTAGGATCCCGGACAGGGAACGAGCAGTACTTC. Translated, it gives CASSVGSRTGNEQYF. The chain carries TRBV9 and TRBJ2-7; the match to TRBD1 covers 8 bases. CDR3 length: 15 residues. CDR1 SGDLS and CDR2 YYNGEE come from the germline V gene. The V gene end was trimmed by 0 bases and the J gene end by 5 bases; junction bases not matched to a gene: 7.